One sample yielded the 20 T cell receptor beta chains listed below, sequenced in a study of blood T cell repertoires in COVID-19. Sequenced by immunoSEQ multiplex PCR; TCRdb stores in-frame clones only, minus some. The table records roughly 100,000 clones, roughly 91% of them present only once. Sequenced input: peripheral blood. All receptors come from a human donor in a cohort sampled during active COVID-19.

V and J are TRBV7-2 and TRBJ1-6; 9 nucleotides agree with TRBD1. The germline V gene encodes CDR1 SGHTA and CDR2 FQGNSA. This CDR3 spans 18 amino acids. With V trimmed by 2 bases and J by 0 bases, 5 bases remained unmatched. The CDR3 loop is CASSLKGQGGSYNSPLHF. The DNA for the CDR3 is TGTGCCAGCAGCTTAAAGGGACAGGGTGGCTCCTATAATTCACCCCTCCACTTT.

The chain joins TRBV7-9 to TRBJ2-6; D is perhaps TRBD1 (5 bases). Germline V gives CDR1 SEHNR, CDR2 FQNEAQ (reference sequence). CDR3 length: 18 amino acids. Trimming took off 2 bases at V and 0 bases at J, with 14 bases between the two ends. The CDR3 coding sequence is TGTGCCAGCAGCTTACCGACAGAAAAAAGCTCTGGGGCCAACGTCCTGACTTTC. Translation: CASSLPTEKSSGANVLTF. The entire variable domain, with the rest obtained from reference TRBV7-9 and TRBJ2-6, is as follows: DTGVSQNPRHKITKRGQNVTFRCDPISEHNRLYWYRQTLGQGPEFLTYFQNEAQLEKSRLLSDRFSAERPKGSFSTLEIQRTEQGDSAMYLCASSLPTEKSSGANVLTFGAGSRLTVL.

The chain carries TRBV6-5 and TRBJ1-5, with D tentatively TRBD1 (6 bases). Trimming removed 0 bases from V and 6 bases from J, with 9 bases in between. This CDR3 contains 14 residues. Germline CDR1 MNHEY, CDR2 SVGAGI. Written as DNA, the CDR3 is TGTGCCAGCAGTTACTCGACAGGTCTTCAGCCCCAGCATTTT. Its protein product is CASSYSTGLQPQHF.

This clone has a handful of counts. V gene TRBV5-6 combines with J gene TRBJ1-1; unclear D gene. Germline V lookup: CDR1 SGHDT, CDR2 YYEEEE. This CDR3 has 14 residues. Trimming removed 0 bases from V and 1 base from J, with 7 bases in between. This CDR3 reads CASSLDPGNTEAFF. The CDR3 DNA is TGTGCCAGCAGCTTGGACCCCGGGAACACTGAAGCTTTCTTT. The whole variable domain, remainder taken from reference TRBV5-6 and TRBJ1-1, is DAGVTQSPTHLIKTRGQQVTLRCSPKSGHDTVSWYQQALGQGPQFIFQYYEEEERQRGNFPDRFSGHQFPNYSSELNVNALLLGDSALYLCASSLDPGNTEAFFGQGTRLTVV.

The rearrangement links TRBV5-1 to TRBJ1-2; D unresolved. The CDR3 spans 16 residues. In germline, CDR1 is SGHRS, CDR2 YFSETQ. V gave up 2 bases and J gave up 4 bases, with 18 bases separating them. The CDR3 DNA is TGCGCCAGCAGCTTCCGCAGGACCCCTGCGGGCTATGGCTACACCTTC. Translating it yields CASSFRRTPAGYGYTF. Variable domain in full (rest from reference TRBV5-1 and TRBJ1-2): KAGVTQTPRYLIKTRGQQVTLSCSPISGHRSVSWYQQTPGQGLQFLFEYFSETQRNKGNFPGRFSGRQFSNSRSEMNVSTLELGDSALYLCASSFRRTPAGYGYTFGSGTRLTVV.

The J gene is TRBJ2-7, the V gene TRBV5-6; maybe TRBD1 (5 bases). Trimming cost V 6 bases and J 3 bases, with 22 bases left between them. The CDR3 has 16 residues. Germline CDR1 and CDR2: SGHDT and YYEEEE. CDR3 nucleotides: TGTGCCAGCAACATATATCTCCAGGGTACGGACTACGAGCAGTACTTC. Residues: CASNIYLQGTDYEQYF.

The chain has TRBV10-3 and TRBJ2-7, with D tentatively TRBD2 (6 bases). Germline loops: CDR1 ENHRY, CDR2 SYGVKD. Trimming removed 7 bases from V and 3 bases from J, with 7 bases in between. The CDR3 contains 11 residues. The CDR3 DNA sequence: TGTGCCATCATGGGGGGCTACGAGCAGTACTTC. Translating gives CAIMGGYEQYF.

J is TRBJ2-7 and V is TRBV11-2, with 13 nucleotides matching TRBD2. Germline V CDR1 and CDR2: SGHAT, FQNNGV. This CDR3 comprises 15 residues. With V trimmed by 5 bases and J by 3 bases, 4 bases remained unmatched. The CDR3 coding sequence is TGTGCCAGCAGCGGGTGGACTAGCGGGAGCTACGAGCAGTACTTC. Its translation: CASSGWTSGSYEQYF. The full variable domain, rest sourced from reference TRBV11-2 and TRBJ2-7, is EAGVAQSPRYKIIEKRQSVAFWCNPISGHATLYWYQQILGQGPKLLIQFQNNGVVDDSQLPKDRFSAERLKGVDSTLKIQPAKLEDSAVYLCASSGWTSGSYEQYFGPGTRLTVT.

In DNA form, the CDR3 reads TGCGCCAGCAGCCAAGGGTACAGGGGCAATCAGCCCCAGCATTTT. As protein: CASSQGYRGNQPQHF. V and J are TRBV4-1 and TRBJ1-5; TRBD1 is a possible D gene (6 bases). CDR1 and CDR2 from the germline V gene are MGHRA and YSYEKL. The CDR3 is 15 residues long. V was pared by 1 base and J by 2 bases, with 9 bases between.

This clone appeared a single time. The CDR3 spells CASTGGTGIPGELFF. The CDR3 DNA follows: TGTGCCAGCACCGGAGGGACAGGTATCCCCGGGGAGCTGTTTTTT. This chain uses TRBV28 with TRBJ2-2; 8 nucleotides align to TRBD1. This CDR3 has 15 residues. Per germline, CDR1 MDHEN and CDR2 SYDVKM. V gave up 7 bases and J gave up 6 bases; unmatched junction bases: 10. Drawing the rest from reference TRBV28 and TRBJ2-2, the complete variable domain is DVKVTQSSRYLVKRTGEKVFLECVQDMDHENMFWYRQDPGLGLRLIYFSYDVKMKEKGDIPEGYSVSREKKERFSLILESASTNQTSMYLCASTGGTGIPGELFFGEGSRLTVL.

The CDR3 spells CASTMPTISGNTIYF. The DNA for the CDR3 is TGTGCCAGCACTATGCCCACCATCTCTGGAAACACCATATATTTT. This rearrangement joins TRBV19 to TRBJ1-3; unclear D gene. V shed 9 bases and J shed 0 bases, with 15 bases lying between them. The V gene's germline CDR1 is LNHDA and CDR2 SQIVND (reference sequence). The CDR3 has 15 residues.

This chain joins TRBV19 and TRBJ1-1, with 9 nucleotides matching TRBD1. V was clipped by 5 bases and J by 3 bases; unmatched bases: 10. This CDR3 contains 16 residues. The germline V gene has CDR1 LNHDA and CDR2 SQIVND (reference sequence). The CDR3 region is CASSLNRGRMDTEAFF. CDR3 sequence (DNA): TGTGCCAGTAGTCTAAACAGGGGGCGTATGGACACTGAAGCTTTCTTT.

CDR3 protein: CASSLGSLPSGLFF. CDR3 DNA sequence: TGTGCCAGCAGCTTAGGATCACTTCCAAGTGGACTGTTTTTT. This chain links TRBV7-9 with TRBJ1-4, with D uncertain. This CDR3 region has 14 residues. Trimming took 1 base from V and 13 from J, leaving 16 bases between them. Germline loops: CDR1 SEHNR, CDR2 FQNEAQ (reference sequence).

The chain combines TRBV23-1 with TRBJ2-3; 8 nucleotides line up with TRBD1. TRBV23-1 is assigned to the ORF class and has an uncertain function. The trim removed 4 bases at V and 3 bases at J, leaving 12 bases unmatched. The CDR3 length is 17 residues. CDR3 loop: CASSPPRTGWRTDTQYF. The CDR3 nucleotides are TGCGCCAGCAGTCCACCACGGACAGGGTGGCGGACAGATACGCAGTATTTT.

The rearrangement uses TRBV18 and TRBJ1-2, with 7 nucleotides matching TRBD1. In germline, CDR1 is KGHSH, CDR2 LQKENI. This CDR3 has 13 amino acids. V lost 10 bases to trimming and J lost 8 bases; unmatched junction nucleotides: 13. The CDR3 DNA is TGTGCCACCCACCTTACAGGGGAATCGGGCTACACCTTC. It specifies CATHLTGESGYTF.

The V gene is TRBV5-6, the J gene TRBJ2-7; D is uncertain. The CDR3 loop spans 14 amino acids. V was clipped by 0 bases and J by 3 bases, with 10 bases between them. Germline V gene sequence: CDR1 SGHDT, CDR2 YYEEEE. CDR3 sequence reads: CASSLGGLNYEQYF. The CDR3 DNA is TGTGCCAGCAGCTTGGGAGGTCTGAACTACGAGCAGTACTTC.

This clone was picked up one time. This chain's CDR3 is CASSSGPGGTEAFF. CDR3 bases: TGTGCCAGCAGCTCCGGACCGGGGGGAACTGAAGCTTTCTTT. The rearrangement uses TRBV7-3 and TRBJ1-1; D may be TRBD1 (5 bases). Germline V CDR1 and CDR2: SGHTA, FQGTGA. The CDR3 contains 14 residues. Trimming stripped 4 bases from V and 5 bases from J, with 14 bases between. The complete variable domain, with remaining parts taken from reference TRBV7-3 and TRBJ1-1, reads GAGVSQTPSNKVTEKGKYVELRCDPISGHTALYWYRQSLGQGPEFLIYFQGTGAADDSGLPNDRFFAVRPEGSVSTLKIQRTERGDSAVYLCASSSGPGGTEAFFGQGTRLTVV.

V is TRBV7-7 and J is TRBJ2-3; D gene ambiguous. The CDR3 runs to 15 residues. Between the trimmed V and J ends, which lost 5 bases and 1 base, there was a span of 13 bases. The germline V gene encodes CDR1 SSHAT and CDR2 FNYEAQ (reference sequence). CDR3 DNA sequence: TGTGCCAGCAGCGCCACCCAGACTGGCACAGATACGCAGTATTTT. This translates into CASSATQTGTDTQYF. The complete variable domain, with remaining parts taken from reference TRBV7-7 and TRBJ2-3, reads GAGVSQSPRYKVTKRGQDVTLRCDPISSHATLYWYQQALGQGPEFLTYFNYEAQPDKSGLPSDRFSAERPEGSISTLTIQRTEQRDSAMYRCASSATQTGTDTQYFGPGTRLTVL.

This clone has a single count. The chain couples TRBV2 to TRBJ2-7; 10 positions agree with TRBD2. After removal of 6 bases from V and 1 base from J, the junction contained 6 bases not matched to a gene. The CDR3 has 15 residues. The germline V gene encodes CDR1 SNHLY and CDR2 FYNNEI. CDR3 DNA sequence: TGTGCCAGCAGAGCGGGGACTAGCGCTTCCTACGAGCAGTACTTC. Its translation: CASRAGTSASYEQYF.

The chain links TRBV29-1 to TRBJ2-1, with D hard to call. Germline-derived CDR1 and CDR2 are SQVTM and ANQGSEA. CDR3 length: 14 residues. V shed 4 bases and J shed 4 bases, with 14 bases lying between them. In DNA, the CDR3 is TGCAGCGTTGGCCGAGACTTATTGTACAATGAGCAGTTCTTC. This gives the protein CSVGRDLLYNEQFF.